A single sample gave rise to the 30 T cell receptor beta chains below, sequenced in a study of T cells of healthy individuals. One entry per CDR3 protein results from TCRdb running MiXCR on the 5' RACE reads. The data contain about 100,000 distinct CDR3 sequences, approximately 15% of them singletons. These TCRs come from a human donor in good health.

The sample holds a few counts of this clonotype. The chain recombines TRBV29-1 with TRBJ2-1, with TRBD2 matching over 9 bases. Trimming took 7 bases from V and 7 from J; bases not matched to a gene: 20. This CDR3 region has 17 residues. The germline CDR1 and CDR2 sequences are SQVTM and ANQGSEA. Here the CDR3 reads CSGWGTYSGSIRNEQFF. In nucleotides, the CDR3 is TGCAGCGGTTGGGGTACGTATAGCGGGAGCATAAGGAATGAGCAGTTCTTC.

This chain's CDR3 is CASSYSRTSARAYEQYF. DNA of the CDR3: TGTGCCAGCAGTTACTCGCGTACTAGCGCCCGGGCTTACGAGCAGTACTTC. The chain couples TRBV6-5 to TRBJ2-7, with 7 bases lining up with TRBD2. The V and J ends lost 0 bases and 4 bases, in that order; junction bases with no gene match: 12. Per germline, CDR1 MNHEY and CDR2 SVGAGI. This CDR3 is built from 17 residues.

The sample holds a few counts of this clonotype. The chain combines TRBV12-3 or TRBV12-4 with TRBJ2-4, with D perhaps matching TRBD1 (5 bases). This CDR3 contains 13 residues. The germline V and J ends were trimmed by 6 bases and 3 bases, with 9 bases remaining between them. CDR3 sequence: CASRLDSKNIQYF. The CDR3 DNA is TGTGCCAGCAGGCTAGACAGCAAAAACATTCAGTACTTC.

The chain combines TRBV19 with TRBJ2-2; TRBD1 matches at 7 bases. The CDR3 runs to 14 residues. With 4 bases clipped from V and 7 bases from J, the junction kept 6 bases outside the gene matches. Germline lookup yields CDR1 LNHDA and CDR2 SQIVND (reference sequence). The CDR3 is CASSRTGGSGELFF. DNA for the CDR3: TGTGCCAGTAGTAGGACAGGTGGGAGCGGGGAGCTGTTTTTT.

The chain combines TRBV6-5 with TRBJ2-7, with D possibly being TRBD1 (7 bases). Germline CDR1 is MNHEY and CDR2 is SVGAGI. This CDR3 spans 15 amino acids. Trimming shortened V by 3 bases and J by 3 bases, and 15 bases separated the two germline ends. CDR3: CASSYPFQGGYEQYF. CDR3 sequence (DNA): TGTGCCAGCAGTTATCCATTTCAGGGGGGCTACGAGCAGTACTTC.

In this sample, this clonotype turned up many times. The rearrangement joins TRBV19 to TRBJ2-7; tentatively, D is TRBD1 (6 bases). This CDR3 spans 14 amino acids. Per the germline V gene, CDR1 is LNHDA and CDR2 is SQIVND (reference sequence). Trimming pared 5 bases from V and 2 bases from J, leaving 13 bases between. The CDR3 reads CASSRGTGPYEQYF. The CDR3 DNA reads TGTGCCAGTAGTCGCGGAACAGGGCCCTACGAGCAGTACTTC.

This clonotype came up a few times. The chain has TRBV20-1 and TRBJ2-2; possible D gene TRBD2, 6 bases. Germline lookup yields CDR1 DFQATT and CDR2 SNEGSKA (reference sequence). The V gene lost 6 bases and the J gene lost 3 bases, with 20 bases spanning the gap. The CDR3 is 16 amino acids. CDR3 sequence: CSALDVAAEYTGELFF. CDR3 bases: TGCAGTGCCTTAGACGTAGCGGCGGAATACACCGGGGAGCTGTTTTTT.

This clonotype was observed a few times. The chain carries TRBV27 and TRBJ2-7, with 7 bases aligning to TRBD2. Germline V CDR1 and CDR2: MNHEY, SMNVEV (reference sequence). CDR3 size: 12 residues. V shed 6 bases and J 9 bases; nucleotides not matched to a gene: 8. CDR3 in DNA: TGTGCCAGCAGCCCACGGGGGGTCGGGCAGTACTTC. Translation gives CASSPRGVGQYF.

This clonotype was counted ten times or more. The chain uses TRBV14 and TRBJ1-5; unclear D gene. The CDR3 is made up of 14 amino acids. V was trimmed by 4 bases and J by 7 bases, leaving 14 bases between them. CDR1 is SGHDN and CDR2 is FVKESK in the germline V gene. CDR3: CASSRIEGWQPQHF. The CDR3, as DNA: TGTGCCAGCAGCCGAATAGAGGGCTGGCAGCCCCAGCATTTT. Full variable domain (missing parts from reference TRBV14 and TRBJ1-5): EAGVTQFPSHSVIEKGQTVTLRCDPISGHDNLYWYRRVMGKEIKFLLHFVKESKQDESGMPNNRFLAERTGGTYSTLKVQPAELEDSGVYFCASSRIEGWQPQHFGDGTRLSIL.

In its sample, this clonotype was seen a few times. The gene calls are TRBV10-3 and TRBJ2-5, with 7 bases fitting TRBD1. Germline CDR1 reads ENHRY; CDR2 reads SYGVKD. Trimming cost V 7 bases and J 5 bases; bases outside gene matches: 7. This CDR3 spans 13 amino acids. CDR3 sequence reads: CAITGQVGETQYF. DNA for the CDR3: TGTGCCATCACTGGACAGGTTGGGGAGACCCAGTACTTC.

The chain couples TRBV4-3 to TRBJ2-1, with 8 positions matching TRBD2. This CDR3 has 17 amino acids. The V segment lost 4 bases and the J segment 2 bases; nucleotides outside the gene matches: 10. The germline V gene has CDR1 LGHNA and CDR2 YSLEER. The CDR3 nucleotides are TGCGCCAGCAGCCTCTCCGGGGAACTAGCGGCCTACAATGAGCAGTTCTTC. Translation: CASSLSGELAAYNEQFF.

The rearrangement links TRBV27 to TRBJ2-5, with 7 nucleotides matching TRBD1. With 4 bases clipped from V and 3 bases from J, the junction kept 8 bases outside the gene matches. The V gene's germline CDR1 is MNHEY and CDR2 SMNVEV (reference sequence). The CDR3 spans 15 residues. The CDR3 region is CASSSAGTVKETQYF. DNA of the CDR3: TGTGCCAGCAGTTCCGCCGGGACAGTTAAAGAGACCCAGTACTTC.

There are many counts of this clonotype. The chain uses TRBV28 and TRBJ2-3, with a tentative D call TRBD2 (6 bases). The CDR3 consists of 16 residues. The germline CDR1 and CDR2 sequences are MDHEN and SYDVKM. V lost 4 bases and J lost 2, with 16 bases in between. Here the CDR3 reads CASSWDSGAYTDTQYF. CDR3 nucleotides: TGTGCCAGCAGTTGGGATAGCGGAGCATACACAGATACGCAGTATTTT.

The chain uses TRBV7-2 and TRBJ2-3; 9 nucleotides align to TRBD2. The CDR3 covers 18 residues. The V and J ends lost 3 bases and 6 bases, in that order; junction bases with no gene match: 16. The germline CDR1 and CDR2 sequences are SGHTA and FQGNSA. CDR3 bases: TGTGCCAGCAGCTTTCGACCCCCCCTAGCGGGGTTGTTCGATACGCAGTATTTT. Encoded protein: CASSFRPPLAGLFDTQYF.

A word on this clonotype: Germline is not matched at one junction end, which may reflect a read error. The chain joins TRBV12-3 or TRBV12-4 to TRBJ1-5; 8 nucleotides agree with TRBD1. The CDR3 is made up of 14 amino acids. This CDR3 is CASGFVRGRQPQHF. In DNA, the CDR3 is TGTGCCAGCGGTTTCGTCAGGGGGCGACAGCCCCAGCATTTT.

This clonotype was counted a few times. V gene TRBV7-2 combines with J gene TRBJ1-1, with 7 bases aligning to TRBD1. This CDR3 comprises 15 residues. In germline, CDR1 is SGHTA, CDR2 FQGNSA. V shed 3 bases and J 4 bases; nucleotides not matched to a gene: 8. The CDR3 region has the DNA TGTGCCAGCAGCTTGACAGGGACGGGGGTCACTGAAGCTTTCTTT. Protein product: CASSLTGTGVTEAFF.

V and J are TRBV15 and TRBJ1-2, with D perhaps matching TRBD1 (5 bases). Trimming removed 0 bases at V and 2 bases at J, with 10 bases between. CDR1 LNHNV and CDR2 YYDKDF come from the germline V gene (reference sequence). The CDR3 contains 15 residues. The CDR3 DNA reads TGTGCCACCAGCAGAGATAGGACAACGAACTATGGCTACACCTTC. This gives the protein CATSRDRTTNYGYTF.

There are a few counts of this clonotype. The rearrangement joins TRBV12-3 or TRBV12-4 to TRBJ1-3, with TRBD1 matching 11 bases. The CDR3 covers 15 residues. V gave up 5 bases and J gave up 7 bases; unmatched junction bases: 7. The CDR3 protein is CASSDSGQGANTIYF. CDR3 bases: TGTGCCAGCAGTGACAGCGGACAGGGGGCGAACACCATATATTTT.

This clonotype has a count of ten or more. This chain links TRBV4-3 with TRBJ1-1, with TRBD1 as a possible D gene (5 bases). CDR3 length: 17 residues. The germline V gene encodes CDR1 LGHNA and CDR2 YSLEER. The ends were cut back, 0 bases at V and 0 bases at J, with 14 bases in the middle. Here the CDR3 reads CASSQDLVSRVNTEAFF. CDR3 DNA sequence: TGCGCCAGCAGCCAAGATCTGGTTTCCAGGGTGAACACTGAAGCTTTCTTT.

This clonotype was observed a few times. The chain links TRBV7-8 to TRBJ1-1, with no clear D. Trimming took 3 bases from V and 4 from J, leaving 9 bases between them. Germline V gives CDR1 SGHVS, CDR2 FQNEAQ. This CDR3 is built from 13 residues. CDR3 loop: CASSLWVGTEAFF. The CDR3 coding sequence is TGTGCCAGCAGCTTGTGGGTAGGCACTGAAGCTTTCTTT. The full variable domain, with the rest looked up from reference TRBV7-8 and TRBJ1-1, is GAGVSQSPRYKVAKRGQDVALRCDPISGHVSLFWYQQALGQGPEFLTYFQNEAQLDKSGLPSDRFFAERPEGSVSTLKIQRTQQEDSAVYLCASSLWVGTEAFFGQGTRLTVV.

The chain is built from TRBV29-1 and TRBJ2-7; TRBD2 aligns across 15 bases. The trim removed 4 bases at V and 5 bases at J, leaving 6 bases unmatched. The CDR3 has 15 residues. Germline CDR1 is SQVTM and CDR2 is ANQGSEA. CDR3 sequence reads: CSVAPGLAGGHEQYF. The CDR3 DNA reads as TGCAGCGTTGCCCCGGGACTAGCGGGAGGCCACGAGCAGTACTTC.

The chain joins TRBV6-5 to TRBJ1-1, with D perhaps matching TRBD1 (5 bases). CDR3 length equals 12 residues. Germline V gives CDR1 MNHEY, CDR2 SVGAGI. The germline V and J ends were trimmed by 6 bases and 8 bases, with 13 bases remaining between them. The CDR3 nucleotides are TGTGCCAGCAGGGGCACGGGACGAGAAGCTTTCTTT. The encoded protein is CASRGTGREAFF.

This clonotype was counted many times. This chain links TRBV29-1 with TRBJ2-2; D unresolved. CDR1 and CDR2 from the germline V gene are SQVTM and ANQGSEA. CDR3 length: 10 amino acids. V was trimmed by 6 bases and J by 3 bases, leaving 2 bases between them. The CDR3 DNA is TGCAGCGTCTACACCGGGGAGCTGTTTTTT. It yields the protein CSVYTGELFF.

This clonotype showed up just a few times. The rearrangement links TRBV14 to TRBJ2-1, with TRBD1 as a possible D gene (5 bases). The V end lost 3 bases, the J end lost 2 bases, and 11 bases lay between the germline ends. Germline CDR1 and CDR2: SGHDN and FVKESK. The CDR3 is 15 residues long. CDR3 coding DNA: TGTGCCAGCAGCCAGTTCAGGGAAACCTACAATGAGCAGTTCTTC. It encodes CASSQFRETYNEQFF.

A word on this clonotype: A much larger clone differs from this one at a single base, so this may be a read error. V is TRBV18 and J is TRBJ2-2, with 14 bases that match TRBD2. The CDR3 length is 16 residues. The V gene's germline CDR1 is KGHSH and CDR2 LQKENI. This chain's CDR3 is CVSSQGLAGVTGELFF. Here the CDR3 DNA reads TGTGTCAGCTCACAGGGACTAGCGGGAGTAACCGGGGAGCTGTTTTTT.

This clonotype was observed a single time. Since a much larger clone is just one base distant, this may be a read error. The chain combines TRBV7-9 with TRBJ1-2, with TRBD1 matching 9 bases. Germline assignment: CDR1 SEHNR and CDR2 FQNEAQ (reference sequence). The CDR3 is 13 amino acids. The CDR3 DNA reads TGTGCCAGCAGCTTATGGGACAGGGATGGCTGCACCTTC. Amino acid sequence: CASSLWDRDGCTF.

The chain employs TRBV4-3 and TRBJ2-5; 10 bases agree with TRBD2. There are 16 residues in the CDR3. Trimming removed 0 bases from V and 4 bases from J; junction bases left unmatched: 5. Germline V gives CDR1 LGHNA, CDR2 YSLEER. CDR3 in DNA: TGCGCCAGCAGCCAAGATCTCAGGACTAGCGGAGAGACCCAGTACTTC. It is translated as CASSQDLRTSGETQYF.

This clonotype was seen only a few times. This chain connects TRBV6-2 or TRBV6-3 to TRBJ2-7; D is possibly TRBD1 (5 bases). The CDR3 contains 13 residues. Germline-derived CDR1 and CDR2 are MNHEY and SVGEGT. Trimming cost V 4 bases and J 3 bases, with 10 bases left between them. CDR3 nucleotides: TGTGCCAGCAGTTCCACGGACATCTACGAGCAGTACTTC. Amino acid sequence: CASSSTDIYEQYF.

This clonotype was counted a few times. The chain uses TRBV7-9 and TRBJ2-1, with 9 bases fitting TRBD2. Per the germline V gene, CDR1 is SEHNR and CDR2 is FQNEAQ (reference sequence). The junction had 6 bases not matched to a gene; V was cut back by 2 bases and J by 10 bases. The CDR3 runs 14 residues. CDR3 amino acids: CASSLSAGGVEQFF. CDR3 DNA sequence: TGTGCCAGCAGCTTATCGGCGGGAGGGGTAGAGCAGTTCTTC. Full variable domain (rest looked up from reference TRBV7-9 and TRBJ2-1): DTGVSQNPRHKITKRGQNVTFRCDPISEHNRLYWYRQTLGQGPEFLTYFQNEAQLEKSRLLSDRFSAERPKGSFSTLEIQRTEQGDSAMYLCASSLSAGGVEQFFGPGTRLTVL.

V and J are TRBV7-2 and TRBJ2-2; 7 positions agree with TRBD2. This CDR3 is built from 14 residues. CDR1 is SGHTA, CDR2 FQGNSA, per germline. V lost 1 base to trimming and J lost 7 bases; unmatched junction nucleotides: 3. The CDR3 DNA sequence: TGTGCCAGCAGCTTAGACAGCGGGGTCGGGGAGCTGTTTTTT. It codes for CASSLDSGVGELFF.